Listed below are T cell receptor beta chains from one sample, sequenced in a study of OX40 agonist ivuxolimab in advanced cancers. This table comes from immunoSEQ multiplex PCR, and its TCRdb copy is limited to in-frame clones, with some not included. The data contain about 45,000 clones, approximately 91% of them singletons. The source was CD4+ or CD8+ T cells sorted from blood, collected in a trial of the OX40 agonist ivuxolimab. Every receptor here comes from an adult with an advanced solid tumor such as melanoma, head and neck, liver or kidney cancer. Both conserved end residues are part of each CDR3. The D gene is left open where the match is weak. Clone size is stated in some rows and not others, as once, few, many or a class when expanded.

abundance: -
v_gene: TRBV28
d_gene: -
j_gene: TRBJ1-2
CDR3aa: CASSMRGAGGYTF
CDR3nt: TGTGCCAGCAGCATGCGGGGGGCTGGTGGCTACACCTTC

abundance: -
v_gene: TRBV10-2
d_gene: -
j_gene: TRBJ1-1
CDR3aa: CASSESPGGTEAFF
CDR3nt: TGCGCCAGCAGTGAGTCGCCGGGGGGCACTGAAGCTTTCTTT

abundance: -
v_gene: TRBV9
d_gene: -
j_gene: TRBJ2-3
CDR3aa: CASSGSPSALTDTQYF
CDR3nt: TGTGCCAGCAGCGGGTCCCCTAGCGCCCTCACAGATACGCAGTATTTT

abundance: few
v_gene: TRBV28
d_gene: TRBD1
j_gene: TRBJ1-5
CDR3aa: CASSSSGQGDQPQHF
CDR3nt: TGTGCCAGCAGTTCCTCCGGACAGGGTGATCAGCCCCAGCATTTT

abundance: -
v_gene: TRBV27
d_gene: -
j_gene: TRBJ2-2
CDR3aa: CASTDYTGELFF
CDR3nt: TGTGCCAGCACCGATTACACCGGGGAGCTGTTTTTT

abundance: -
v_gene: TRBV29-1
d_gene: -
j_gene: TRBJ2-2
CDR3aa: CSVRYSGELFF
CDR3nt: TGCAGCGTCCGCTACTCCGGGGAGCTGTTTTTT

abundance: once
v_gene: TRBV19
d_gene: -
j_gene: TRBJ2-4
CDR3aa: CASSTGAGEVAKNIQYF
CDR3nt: TGTGCCAGTAGTACCGGAGCAGGGGAGGTGGCCAAAAACATTCAGTACTTC

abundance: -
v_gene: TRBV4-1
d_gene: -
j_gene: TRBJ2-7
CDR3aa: CASSQGSDYEQYF
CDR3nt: TGCGCCAGCAGCCAAGGGAGTGACTACGAGCAGTACTTC

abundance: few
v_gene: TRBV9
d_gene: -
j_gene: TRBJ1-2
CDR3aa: CASSATGSGYTF
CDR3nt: TGTGCCAGCAGCGCCACAGGGAGCGGCTACACCTTC

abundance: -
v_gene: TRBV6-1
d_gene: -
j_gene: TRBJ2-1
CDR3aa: CASRNDIPEQFF
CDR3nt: TGTGCCAGCAGAAACGACATACCTGAGCAGTTCTTC

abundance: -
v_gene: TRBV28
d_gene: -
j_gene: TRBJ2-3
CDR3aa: CASRSGWYGADTQYF
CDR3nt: TGTGCCAGCAGGTCCGGATGGTACGGGGCAGATACGCAGTATTTT

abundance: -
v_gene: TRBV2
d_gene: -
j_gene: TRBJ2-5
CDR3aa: CASSDHLGAQETQYF
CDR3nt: TGTGCCAGCAGCGACCACCTGGGGGCCCAAGAGACCCAGTACTTC

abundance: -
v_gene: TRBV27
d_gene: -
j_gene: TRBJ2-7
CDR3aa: CASSLGRAYEQYF
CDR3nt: TGTGCCAGCAGTTTGGGCAGGGCGTACGAGCAGTACTTC

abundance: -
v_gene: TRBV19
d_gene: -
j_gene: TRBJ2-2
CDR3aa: CASLPEVGELFF
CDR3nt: TGTGCCAGTCTTCCGGAGGTCGGGGAGCTGTTTTTT

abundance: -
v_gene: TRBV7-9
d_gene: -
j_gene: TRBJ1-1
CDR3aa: CASSLGLTNTEAFF
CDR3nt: TGTGCCAGCAGCTTAGGACTTACGAACACTGAAGCTTTCTTT

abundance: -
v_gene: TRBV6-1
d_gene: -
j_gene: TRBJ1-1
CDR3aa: CASSGGVNTEAFF
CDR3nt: TGTGCCAGCAGTGGGGGGGTGAACACTGAAGCTTTCTTT

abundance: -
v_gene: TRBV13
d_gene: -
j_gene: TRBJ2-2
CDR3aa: CASSLGGNGELFF
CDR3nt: TGTGCCAGCAGCTTAGGAGGGAACGGGGAGCTGTTTTTT

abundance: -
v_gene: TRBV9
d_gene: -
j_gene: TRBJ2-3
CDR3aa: CASSPADLEWDTQYF
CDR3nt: TGTGCCAGCAGCCCCGCGGACCTAGAGTGGGATACGCAGTATTTT

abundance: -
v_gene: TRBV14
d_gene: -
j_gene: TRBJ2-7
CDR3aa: CASSQERRPLVQYF
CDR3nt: TGTGCCAGCAGCCAAGAACGACGACCCCTTGTGCAGTACTTC

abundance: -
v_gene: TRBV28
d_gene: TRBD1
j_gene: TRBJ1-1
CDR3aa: CASRTGTGVGNTEAFF
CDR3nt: TGTGCCAGCCGCACCGGGACAGGGGTGGGGAACACTGAAGCTTTCTTT

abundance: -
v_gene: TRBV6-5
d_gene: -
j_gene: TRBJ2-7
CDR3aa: CASSGFSYEQYF
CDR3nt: TGTGCCAGCAGCGGGTTCTCCTACGAGCAGTACTTC

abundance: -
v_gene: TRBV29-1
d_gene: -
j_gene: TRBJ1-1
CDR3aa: CSVDVQGKEAFF
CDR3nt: TGCAGCGTTGACGTCCAGGGCAAAGAAGCTTTCTTT

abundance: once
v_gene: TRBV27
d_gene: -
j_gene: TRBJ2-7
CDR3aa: CASSTTGVEGQYF
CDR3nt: TGTGCCAGCAGTACGACGGGCGTCGAGGGGCAGTACTTC

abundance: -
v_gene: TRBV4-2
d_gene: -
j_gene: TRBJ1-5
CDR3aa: CASSQVMGVGNQPQHF
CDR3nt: TGTGCCAGCAGCCAAGTTATGGGGGTAGGGAATCAGCCCCAGCATTTT

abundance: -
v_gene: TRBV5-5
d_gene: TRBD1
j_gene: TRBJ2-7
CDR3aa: CASSPDRGLSYEQYF
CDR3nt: TGTGCCAGCAGTCCCGACAGGGGACTCTCCTACGAGCAGTACTTC